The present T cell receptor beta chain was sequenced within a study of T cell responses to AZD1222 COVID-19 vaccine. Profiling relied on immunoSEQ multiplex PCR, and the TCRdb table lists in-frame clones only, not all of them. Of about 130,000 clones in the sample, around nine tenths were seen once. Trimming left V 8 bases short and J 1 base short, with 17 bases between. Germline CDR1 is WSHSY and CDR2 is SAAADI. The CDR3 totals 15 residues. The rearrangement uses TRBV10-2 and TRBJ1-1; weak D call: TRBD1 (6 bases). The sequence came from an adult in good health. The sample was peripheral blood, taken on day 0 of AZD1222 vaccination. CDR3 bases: TGCGCCAGCCACGGGACAACTCCCGGGAACACTGAAGCTTTCTTT. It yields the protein CASHGTTPGNTEAFF.